Given below is one T cell receptor (beta chain) in context. Authors' processing steps: Quantification of nucleated cells was approximated via reference gene primer amplification. The protocol was immunoSEQ multiplex PCR, while the TCRdb copy is restricted to in-frame clones and leaves out a portion. The D gene and trimming were derived from the DNA, and the V and J assignments and clone size from that table. The sample lists over 100,000 clones; roughly 85% were seen once. CDR1 is SGHRS and CDR2 is YFSETQ in the germline V gene. This CDR3 spans 14 amino acids. The V segment lost 2 bases and the J segment 6 bases; nucleotides outside the gene matches: 7. The sample is drawn from a study of blood T cell repertoires in COVID-19. Background on the study: Samples representing acute and convalescent COVID-19 were sourced from the United States, Italy and Spain.

This clonotype was obtained from a man aged 40-49 years with acute or convalescent COVID-19. Material: peripheral blood. The J gene is TRBJ1-2, the V gene TRBV5-1; 7 bases line up with TRBD1. CDR3 loop: CASSFRQGEDGYTF. Here the CDR3 DNA reads TGCGCCAGCAGCTTCCGACAGGGCGAGGATGGCTACACCTTC. The full variable domain, rest sourced from reference TRBV5-1 and TRBJ1-2, is KAGVTQTPRYLIKTRGQQVTLSCSPISGHRSVSWYQQTPGQGLQFLFEYFSETQRNKGNFPGRFSGRQFSNSRSEMNVSTLELGDSALYLCASSFRQGEDGYTFGSGTRLTVV.